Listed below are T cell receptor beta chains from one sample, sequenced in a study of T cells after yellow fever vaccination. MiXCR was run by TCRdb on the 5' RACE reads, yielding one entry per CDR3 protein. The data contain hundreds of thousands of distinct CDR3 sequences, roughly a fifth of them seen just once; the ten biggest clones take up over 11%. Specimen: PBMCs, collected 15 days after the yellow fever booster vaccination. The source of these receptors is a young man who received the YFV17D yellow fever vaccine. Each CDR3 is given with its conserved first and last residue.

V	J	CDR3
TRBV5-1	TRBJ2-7	CASSPPGGATYEQYF
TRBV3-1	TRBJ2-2	CASSQSTGELFF
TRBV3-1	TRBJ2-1	CASSPNARGTNEQFF
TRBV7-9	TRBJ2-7	CASNSGPGREQYF
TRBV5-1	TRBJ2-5	CASSLSGAQETQYF
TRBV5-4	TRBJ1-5	CASSLGGDISNQPQHF
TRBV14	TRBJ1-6	CASSPDGGSPLHF
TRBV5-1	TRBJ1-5	CASSYGQGNQPQHF
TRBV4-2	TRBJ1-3	CASSQDIGPPGSGNTIYF
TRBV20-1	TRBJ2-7	CSARGERESPYEQYF
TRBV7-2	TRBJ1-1	CASSWGQNTEAFF
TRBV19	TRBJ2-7	CASRDTSGRGGTYKQYF
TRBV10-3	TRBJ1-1	CAIRRQSGMNTEAFF
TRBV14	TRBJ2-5	CASSPRSREGWKETQYF
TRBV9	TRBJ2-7	CASSVGGGEQYF
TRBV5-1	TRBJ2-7	CASSGHSGSSYEQYF
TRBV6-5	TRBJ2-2	CASSYNSLGRSNTGELFF
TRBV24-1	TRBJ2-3	CATSDFRYTDTQYF
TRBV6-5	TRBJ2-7	CASSHSDTVYEQYF
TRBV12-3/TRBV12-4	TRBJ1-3	CASSLIASGNTIYF
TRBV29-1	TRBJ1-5	CSVSWQGNQPQHF
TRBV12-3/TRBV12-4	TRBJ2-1	CASSLGGSYNEQFF
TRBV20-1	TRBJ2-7	CSAFLAGDYEQYF
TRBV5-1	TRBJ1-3	CASSLGDGGNTIYF
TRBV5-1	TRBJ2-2	CASSIGTQNTGELFF
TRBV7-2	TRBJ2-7	CASSSPRSSYEQYF
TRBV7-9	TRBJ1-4	CASSLEGMANEKLFF
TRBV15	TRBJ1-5	CATSRPDRDLRWPQHF
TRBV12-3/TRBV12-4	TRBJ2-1	CASSLALIYNEQFF
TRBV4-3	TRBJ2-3	CASSQGELAGGPDTQYF
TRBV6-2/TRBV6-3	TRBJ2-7	CASSYRGFSYEQYF
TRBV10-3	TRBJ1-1	CAISVGKRLDEAFF
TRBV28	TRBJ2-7	CASILSGSSYEQYF
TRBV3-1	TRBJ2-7	CASSFLPAGGGYEQYF
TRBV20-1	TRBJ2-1	CSASGNRVYNEQFF
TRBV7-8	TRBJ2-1	CASRRSRGGHEQFF
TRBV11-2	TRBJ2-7	CASSWGTSGYEQYF
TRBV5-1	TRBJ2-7	CASSLQGAPSDEQYF
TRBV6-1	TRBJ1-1	CASTPLGAVQDTEAFF
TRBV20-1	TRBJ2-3	CTSGLAGADTQYF
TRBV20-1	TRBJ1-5	CSARRDSNQPQHF
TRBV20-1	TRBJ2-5	CSARDPASGTETQYF
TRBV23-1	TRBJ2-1	CASSRRGENEQFF